A single sample gave rise to the 2 T cell receptor beta chains below, sequenced in a study of T cell responses to AZD1222 COVID-19 vaccine. TCRdb keeps only in-frame clones here, not all; method: immunoSEQ multiplex PCR. The sample shows 170,000 or so clones, approximately 90% of them seen only once. Sequencing used peripheral blood, obtained on day 0 of AZD1222 vaccination. The source of these receptors is an adult in good health.

CDR3 in DNA: TGCGCCAGCAGCTTGAGACAGACTAATGAAAAACTGTTTTTT. Protein product: CASSLRQTNEKLFF. The rearrangement joins TRBV5-1 to TRBJ1-4; maybe TRBD1 (5 bases). The CDR3 runs 14 residues. Germline loops: CDR1 SGHRS, CDR2 YFSETQ. The germline V and J ends were trimmed by 1 base and 2 bases, with 6 bases remaining between them.

The chain carries TRBV4-2 and TRBJ1-4; 7 bases agree with TRBD1. Germline values: CDR1 LGHNA, CDR2 YNFKEQ. This CDR3 contains 15 residues. V was clipped by 6 bases and J by 6 bases; unmatched bases: 10. CDR3 sequence reads: CASRGQLGGYEKLFF. The DNA of the CDR3 is TGTGCCAGCAGGGGACAGCTCGGAGGATATGAAAAACTGTTTTTT.